The 15 T cell receptor beta chains in this list originate from one sample, sequenced in a study of cytomegalovirus exposure and HLA in healthy donors. 60 Vbeta and 13 Jbeta primers were used in PCR. The method was immunoSEQ multiplex PCR; TCRdb's version includes in-frame clones alone and lacks a portion of them. The sample includes over 150,000 clones, about four fifths seen only once; the top ten take approximately 4.8%. Sequenced material: PBMCs. The source of these receptors is a man younger than 40 in good health and CMV-seronegative.

The V and J genes are TRBV6-1 and TRBJ2-1, with a weak D call TRBD2 (6 bases). The V end was cut by 6 bases, the J end by 9 bases, with 18 bases between. The CDR3 sequence is 14 residues long. Germline assignment: CDR1 MNHNS and CDR2 SASEGT. This CDR3 reads CASRLMEGQVEQFF. CDR3 nucleotides: TGTGCCAGCAGGCTTATGGAGGGGCAGGTTGAGCAGTTCTTC.

There are a few counts of this clone. This chain uses TRBV7-9 with TRBJ2-5, with TRBD2 as a possible D gene (5 bases). The CDR3 is 13 amino acids. From germline, CDR1 is SEHNR and CDR2 FQNEAQ (reference sequence). V was cut by 2 bases and J by 5 bases, with 9 bases left in between. CDR3 bases: TGTGCCAGCAGCTTAAGAGGGCCCGAGACCCAGTACTTC. It specifies CASSLRGPETQYF.

The chain uses TRBV4-1 and TRBJ2-3; 10 bases match TRBD2. CDR3 length: 19 residues. Germline CDR1 is MGHRA and CDR2 is YSYEKL. With 0 bases clipped from V and 5 bases from J, the junction kept 14 bases outside the gene matches. The CDR3 bases are TGCGCCAGCAGCCAAGATAGAACTAGCGGGATAGTAGGGCGAGATACGCAGTATTTT. It encodes CASSQDRTSGIVGRDTQYF.

This clone showed up just once. J is TRBJ1-6 and V is TRBV6-1, with TRBD1 matching over 7 bases. CDR1 is MNHNS, CDR2 SASEGT, per germline. The CDR3 has 15 residues. Germline trimming cut 5 bases from V and 7 bases from J; bases unmatched to any gene: 8. Written as DNA, the CDR3 is TGTGCCAGCAGTCCCCACCGGGACAGCAATTCACCCCTCCACTTT. This translates into CASSPHRDSNSPLHF.

The chain employs TRBV28 and TRBJ2-7; 10 nucleotides align to TRBD1. CDR1 and CDR2 (germline): MDHEN, SYDVKM. This CDR3 has 14 amino acids. Losses at the gene ends were 2 bases for V and 4 bases for J; bases not matched to a gene: 2. The CDR3: CASSLRQGAYEQYF. The CDR3 DNA reads as TGTGCCAGCAGTTTAAGACAGGGGGCGTACGAGCAGTACTTC.

V usage is TRBV9 and J usage is TRBJ1-2; D might be TRBD1 (6 bases). CDR3 length equals 11 residues. V lost 7 bases, J lost 9 bases, and 13 bases lay in between. The V gene's germline CDR1 is SGDLS and CDR2 YYNGEE. CDR3 amino acids: CASRRGGSYTF. CDR3 DNA: TGTGCCAGCCGACGAGGGGGAAGCTACACCTTC.

The chain uses TRBV5-1 and TRBJ2-7; 7 bases line up with TRBD2. V shed 1 base and J 1 base; nucleotides not matched to a gene: 5. This CDR3 comprises 15 residues. Germline V gives CDR1 SGHRS, CDR2 YFSETQ. CDR3 sequence: CASSLIGGRSYEQYF. DNA for the CDR3: TGCGCCAGCAGCTTGATCGGGGGGAGATCCTACGAGCAGTACTTC.

This clone showed up just a few times. The chain is built from TRBV10-3 and TRBJ1-1; TRBD1 matches 9 bases. CDR3 length: 12 residues. Germline V gene sequence: CDR1 ENHRY, CDR2 SYGVKD. With V trimmed by 11 bases and J by 5 bases, 6 bases remained unmatched. The CDR3 bases are TGTGCCTCGACAGGGGGGGGGACTGAAGCTTTCTTT. It specifies CASTGGGTEAFF.

The V and J genes are TRBV27 and TRBJ1-1; D may be TRBD1 (6 bases). The CDR3 sequence is 14 residues long. Germline CDR1 reads MNHEY; CDR2 reads SMNVEV (reference sequence). Trimming took off 6 bases at V and 3 bases at J, with 14 bases between the two ends. The CDR3: CASRDNRVYTEAFF. As DNA, the CDR3 is TGTGCCAGCAGGGATAACAGGGTTTACACTGAAGCTTTCTTT.

Only a few counts were recorded for this clone. The chain carries TRBV9 and TRBJ2-3; D perhaps matches TRBD1 (7 bases). Germline CDR1 is SGDLS and CDR2 is YYNGEE. Trimming cost V 4 bases and J 6 bases, with 18 bases left between them. The CDR3 covers 15 residues. CDR3 in DNA: TGTGCCAGCAGCTCTTCAGGAGGGGGCATGGATACGCAGTATTTT. Its translation: CASSSSGGGMDTQYF.

The chain combines TRBV29-1 with TRBJ2-1; TRBD2 matches 11 bases. Trimming removed 3 bases from V and 8 bases from J; junction bases left unmatched: 9. The CDR3 covers 15 residues. CDR1 is SQVTM and CDR2 is ANQGSEA in the germline V gene. The CDR3 is CSVDRSSGRRYEQFF. CDR3 DNA sequence: TGCAGCGTTGATAGATCTAGCGGGAGGAGGTATGAGCAGTTCTTC.

The CDR3 nucleotides read TGTGCCAGCCAGGTCATAGCGGAATTCACCCAGTACTTC. It is translated as CASQVIAEFTQYF. This rearrangement joins TRBV2 to TRBJ2-5, with D perhaps TRBD2 (6 bases). The V end was cut by 8 bases, the J end by 8 bases, with 18 bases between. Germline V lookup: CDR1 SNHLY, CDR2 FYNNEI. The CDR3 length is 13 residues.

The rearrangement joins TRBV28 to TRBJ2-7, with D perhaps matching TRBD1 (5 bases). Germline V lookup: CDR1 MDHEN, CDR2 SYDVKM. Trimming pared 8 bases from V and 4 bases from J, leaving 15 bases between. The CDR3 extends over 13 amino acids. The CDR3 region has the DNA TGTGCCAGCGGAATTGCCCAGGGATACGAGCAGTACTTC. Translating it yields CASGIAQGYEQYF.

The chain combines TRBV6-5 with TRBJ1-1, with 7 bases aligning to TRBD1. This CDR3 has 11 residues. V dropped 7 bases and J dropped 5; count of bases not matched to a gene: 1. From germline, CDR1 is MNHEY and CDR2 SVGAGI. Here the CDR3 DNA reads TGTGCCAGCAACAGGGGAACTGAAGCTTTCTTT. It yields the protein CASNRGTEAFF.

The chain has TRBV28 and TRBJ2-7; 8 bases match TRBD1. The germline V gene encodes CDR1 MDHEN and CDR2 SYDVKM. CDR3 size: 16 residues. V gave up 3 bases and J gave up 2 bases; unmatched junction bases: 9. The CDR3 here is CASSFLQDRGTYEQYF. The CDR3 DNA follows: TGTGCCAGCAGTTTCCTTCAAGACAGGGGAACCTACGAGCAGTACTTC.